A selection of T cell receptor beta chains follows, all from one sample in a study of cytomegalovirus exposure and HLA in healthy donors. Assay: immunoSEQ multiplex PCR; the TCRdb copy retains only in-frame clones and omits some. The sample gives roughly 60,000 clones, about 80% of which show up once; approximately 3.4% is in the top ten. The sample taken for sequencing was PBMCs. The receptors were gathered from a woman aged 35 to 49 in good health and CMV-seropositive. The CDR3 runs from the conserved cysteine through the conserved F or W. The order of the fields is D gene, V gene, J gene, CDR3 protein. The D gene is left open where the match is weak.

D gene: -; V gene: TRBV5-1; J gene: TRBJ2-1; CDR3 protein: CASSFGGGGGQFF
D gene: -; V gene: TRBV5-5; J gene: TRBJ2-7; CDR3 protein: CASRQQGQGYEQYF
D gene: -; V gene: TRBV7-2; J gene: TRBJ2-5; CDR3 protein: CASSLRQGETQYF
D gene: -; V gene: TRBV10-1; J gene: TRBJ1-5; CDR3 protein: CASRQASNQPQHF
D gene: -; V gene: TRBV30; J gene: TRBJ1-1; CDR3 protein: CAWKAANTEAFF
D gene: -; V gene: TRBV5-4; J gene: TRBJ1-2; CDR3 protein: CASSLVAGVRYGYTF
D gene: -; V gene: TRBV19; J gene: TRBJ1-2; CDR3 protein: CASSIPYLDNIDGYTF
D gene: -; V gene: TRBV7-9; J gene: TRBJ1-4; CDR3 protein: CASSFPRGLGEKLFF
D gene: TRBD1; V gene: TRBV9; J gene: TRBJ2-7; CDR3 protein: CASSVGQGSTYEQYF
D gene: TRBD1; V gene: TRBV2; J gene: TRBJ2-1; CDR3 protein: CASRPRTGSSYNEQFF
D gene: -; V gene: TRBV25-1; J gene: TRBJ1-5; CDR3 protein: CASSDMGVGGPQHF
D gene: TRBD2; V gene: TRBV7-2; J gene: TRBJ2-7; CDR3 protein: CASSLVAGGFPLEQYF
D gene: -; V gene: TRBV7-2; J gene: TRBJ2-3; CDR3 protein: CASSPSPGDTQYF
D gene: -; V gene: TRBV19; J gene: TRBJ2-1; CDR3 protein: CASSISGSPYNEQFF
D gene: TRBD1; V gene: TRBV29-1; J gene: TRBJ1-3; CDR3 protein: CSVATTGVSSGNTIYF
D gene: -; V gene: TRBV13; J gene: TRBJ1-3; CDR3 protein: CASSLGPYSSGNTIYF
D gene: -; V gene: TRBV7-9; J gene: TRBJ2-3; CDR3 protein: CATGSTDTQYF
D gene: TRBD1; V gene: TRBV6-5; J gene: TRBJ1-2; CDR3 protein: CASRLTRTGGKGYTF
D gene: -; V gene: TRBV18; J gene: TRBJ1-5; CDR3 protein: CASSPGDGQPQHF
D gene: TRBD2; V gene: TRBV10-2; J gene: TRBJ2-5; CDR3 protein: CASSPRLAGIRETQYF
D gene: -; V gene: TRBV29-1; J gene: TRBJ2-3; CDR3 protein: CSVEGVDTQYF
D gene: -; V gene: TRBV19; J gene: TRBJ1-2; CDR3 protein: CASTYGGHGYTF
D gene: TRBD2; V gene: TRBV9; J gene: TRBJ2-7; CDR3 protein: CASSVGSGGEYEQYF
D gene: -; V gene: TRBV27; J gene: TRBJ1-5; CDR3 protein: CASSSGRGQPQHF
D gene: TRBD1; V gene: TRBV2; J gene: TRBJ2-5; CDR3 protein: CASSDRGRETQYF
D gene: TRBD2; V gene: TRBV5-1; J gene: TRBJ2-5; CDR3 protein: CASSYGRGGETQYF
D gene: -; V gene: TRBV14; J gene: TRBJ2-2; CDR3 protein: CASGPLGLTGELFF
D gene: TRBD1; V gene: TRBV6-1; J gene: TRBJ2-7; CDR3 protein: CASGPTGANYEQYF
D gene: -; V gene: TRBV4-1; J gene: TRBJ2-1; CDR3 protein: CASSQDRTRETRRNEQFF
D gene: TRBD2; V gene: TRBV19; J gene: TRBJ2-5; CDR3 protein: CASSIGGSETQYF
D gene: TRBD1; V gene: TRBV19; J gene: TRBJ1-5; CDR3 protein: CASSIEHTGGPWPQHF
D gene: TRBD2; V gene: TRBV5-1; J gene: TRBJ2-3; CDR3 protein: CASQERGGPPTPDTQYF
D gene: TRBD2; V gene: TRBV9; J gene: TRBJ2-1; CDR3 protein: CASSRSGGTYYNEQFF
D gene: -; V gene: TRBV5-6; J gene: TRBJ1-3; CDR3 protein: CASSRVGNTIYF
D gene: TRBD1; V gene: TRBV27; J gene: TRBJ2-7; CDR3 protein: CASSKTGLEGYEQYF
D gene: -; V gene: TRBV9; J gene: TRBJ2-7; CDR3 protein: CASSATPGTPEQYF
D gene: -; V gene: TRBV6-5; J gene: TRBJ1-1; CDR3 protein: CASKIDRMNTEAFF
D gene: TRBD1; V gene: TRBV30; J gene: TRBJ2-2; CDR3 protein: CAWSAGQGNTGELFF
D gene: -; V gene: TRBV19; J gene: TRBJ1-1; CDR3 protein: CASRRTAEAFF
D gene: -; V gene: TRBV5-4; J gene: TRBJ1-2; CDR3 protein: CASSVDSLYGYTF
D gene: -; V gene: TRBV14; J gene: TRBJ1-2; CDR3 protein: CASSQKQGGDGYTF
D gene: -; V gene: TRBV18; J gene: TRBJ2-7; CDR3 protein: CASSQVGHEQYF
D gene: -; V gene: TRBV4-1; J gene: TRBJ2-3; CDR3 protein: CASSQTSETVTDTQYF
D gene: -; V gene: TRBV6-5; J gene: TRBJ1-5; CDR3 protein: CASSKEGWRPQHF
D gene: -; V gene: TRBV6-5; J gene: TRBJ1-1; CDR3 protein: CATSARAEDSEAFF
D gene: -; V gene: TRBV4-1; J gene: TRBJ2-5; CDR3 protein: CASSQTGLQETQYF
D gene: -; V gene: TRBV6-1; J gene: TRBJ2-7; CDR3 protein: CASSEAMGGAYEQYF
D gene: -; V gene: TRBV5-6; J gene: TRBJ2-1; CDR3 protein: CASSLLESYNEQFF
D gene: -; V gene: TRBV18; J gene: TRBJ1-1; CDR3 protein: CASAPRDSMNTEAFF
D gene: TRBD2; V gene: TRBV19; J gene: TRBJ2-2; CDR3 protein: CASTLVSGGTGELFF
D gene: TRBD2; V gene: TRBV7-6; J gene: TRBJ2-3; CDR3 protein: CASSASGVSTDTQYF
D gene: TRBD1; V gene: TRBV5-1; J gene: TRBJ1-1; CDR3 protein: CASSPLGTGNTEAFF